The present TCR beta chain was sequenced within a study of cytomegalovirus exposure and HLA in healthy donors. The V end lost 1 base, the J end lost 6 bases, and 11 bases lay between the germline ends. The CDR3 runs 14 residues. Per the germline V gene, CDR1 is SGHTA and CDR2 is FQGNSA. Both 60 Vbeta primers and 13 Jbeta primers went into the PCR. Sequenced by immunoSEQ multiplex PCR; TCRdb stores in-frame clones only, minus some. Among some 130,000 clones, 75% to 80% were seen once, and the ten largest hold roughly 1.1%. The chain uses TRBV7-2 and TRBJ2-3; D is perhaps TRBD2 (6 bases). The TCR originated in a male donor in good health and CMV-seronegative. Sequencing was performed on PBMCs. The CDR3 nucleotides read TGTGCCAGCAGCTTAGTGGCGGGGTGGGATACGCAGTATTTT. Translation gives CASSLVAGWDTQYF.